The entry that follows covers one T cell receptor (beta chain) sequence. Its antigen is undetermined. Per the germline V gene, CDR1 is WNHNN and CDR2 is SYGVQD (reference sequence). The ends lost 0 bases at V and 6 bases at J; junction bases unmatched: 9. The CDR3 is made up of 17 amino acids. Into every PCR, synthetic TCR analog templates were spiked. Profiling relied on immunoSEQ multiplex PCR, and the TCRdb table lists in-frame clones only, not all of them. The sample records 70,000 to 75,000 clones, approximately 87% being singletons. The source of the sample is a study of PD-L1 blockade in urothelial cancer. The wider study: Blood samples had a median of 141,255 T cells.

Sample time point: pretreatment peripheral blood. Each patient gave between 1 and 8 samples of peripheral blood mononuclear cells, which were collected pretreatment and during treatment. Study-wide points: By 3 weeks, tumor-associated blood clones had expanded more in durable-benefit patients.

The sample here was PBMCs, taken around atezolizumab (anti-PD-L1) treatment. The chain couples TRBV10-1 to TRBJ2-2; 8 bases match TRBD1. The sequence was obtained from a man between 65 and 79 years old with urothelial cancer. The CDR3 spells CASSESTGAGKAGELFF. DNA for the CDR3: TGCGCCAGCAGTGAGTCGACAGGGGCAGGAAAGGCCGGGGAGCTGTTTTTT.